This passage covers 18 T cell receptor beta chains from one sample sequenced in a study of CD8+CD57+ T cells in acquired aplastic anemia. For CDR3 and TCR beta VDJ profiling, genomic DNA was the template used. TCRdb analysed the reads with MiXCR anew, one entry per CDR3 protein. The data contain 150,000 to 200,000 distinct CDR3 sequences, around 45% of them singletons. Sample: sorted CD4+, CD8+, or CD8+CD57+ T cells (not recorded which) from PBMCs. Receptors were obtained from a human donor in good health.

This clonotype was detected many times. The rearrangement links TRBV10-3 to TRBJ1-2; D is undetermined. Germline values: CDR1 ENHRY, CDR2 SYGVKD. Trimming stripped 1 base from V and 4 bases from J, with 10 bases between. The CDR3 runs to 14 residues. CDR3 DNA sequence: TGTGCCATCAGTGAGTTGGCAGGTTCCTATGGCTACACCTTC. This gives the protein CAISELAGSYGYTF.

This clonotype was found many times. This chain uses TRBV30 with TRBJ2-7, with 9 bases that match TRBD1. Germline lookup yields CDR1 GTSNPN and CDR2 SVGIG (reference sequence). V was clipped by 5 bases and J by 5 bases; unmatched bases: 4. There are 12 residues in the CDR3. The CDR3 nucleotides are TGTGCCTGGGGCCGGACAGGGGACGAGCAGTACTTC. Encoded protein: CAWGRTGDEQYF.

This clonotype came up many times. This chain joins TRBV2 and TRBJ2-2; D is uncertain. Germline V CDR1 and CDR2: SNHLY, FYNNEI. Trimming shortened V by 3 bases and J by 0 bases, and 8 bases separated the two germline ends. The CDR3 is 15 residues long. CDR3 DNA: TGTGCCAGCAGTGAGGGCTGGGCGAACACCGGGGAGCTGTTTTTT. Protein: CASSEGWANTGELFF.

At least ten counts were recorded for this clonotype. The chain couples TRBV11-1 to TRBJ2-4; 7 bases fit TRBD1. Looked up from germline, CDR1 is SGHAT and CDR2 is FQDESV (reference sequence). This CDR3 contains 17 residues. V was pared by 0 bases and J by 2 bases, with 7 bases of the junction left unmatched. CDR3 bases: TGTGCCAGCAGCTTAGCGAGGCAGGGGGTCCCCAAAAACATTCAGTACTTC. Encoded protein: CASSLARQGVPKNIQYF.

The chain uses TRBV10-3 and TRBJ1-2; no reliable D call. This CDR3 spans 12 amino acids. CDR1 and CDR2 from the germline V gene are ENHRY and SYGVKD. Trimming stripped 3 bases from V and 7 bases from J, with 9 bases between. The CDR3 sequence is CAISEAGSGYTF. As DNA, the CDR3 is TGTGCCATCAGTGAAGCTGGGTCTGGCTACACCTTC.

In its sample, this clonotype was seen many times. The genes are TRBV7-2 and TRBJ1-2; D unclear. V was shortened by 4 bases and J by 2 bases, with 2 bases between the two germline ends. The CDR3 contains 11 residues. CDR1 is SGHTA, CDR2 FQGNSA, per germline. CDR3 bases: TGTGCCAGCAGCTCAAACTATGGCTACACCTTC. This gives the protein CASSSNYGYTF.

The chain combines TRBV2 with TRBJ1-2; D ambiguous. V gave up 4 bases and J gave up 2 bases, with 8 bases separating them. CDR1 is SNHLY, CDR2 FYNNEI, per germline. CDR3 length: 13 residues. The CDR3 sequence: CASSGRPNYGYTF. The CDR3 DNA follows: TGTGCCAGCAGTGGACGCCCGAACTATGGCTACACCTTC.

This clonotype occurred many times. This rearrangement joins TRBV7-9 to TRBJ1-1; the D is unclear. The CDR3 runs to 11 residues. Trimming shortened V by 4 bases and J by 8 bases, and 8 bases separated the two germline ends. Germline CDR1 SEHNR, CDR2 FQNEAQ (reference sequence). CDR3 DNA sequence: TGTGCCAGCAGCTCTATTGGGGAAGCTTTCTTT. This encodes CASSSIGEAFF.

V and J are TRBV10-3 and TRBJ2-7, with 8 positions matching TRBD2. The CDR3 has 15 residues. V shed 8 bases and J 4 bases; nucleotides not matched to a gene: 13. Germline V gene data show CDR1 as ENHRY and CDR2 as SYGVKD. CDR3 DNA: TGTGCCATCGCGTCTTCGGCTAGCGGGTTTTACGAGCAGTACTTC. Its translation is CAIASSASGFYEQYF.

This clonotype turned up a few times. V usage is TRBV7-9 and J usage is TRBJ2-3; D uncertain. The CDR3 has 12 amino acids. V lost 7 bases and J 6 bases, leaving 11 bases between the germline ends. The germline CDR1 and CDR2 sequences are SEHNR and FQNEAQ (reference sequence). CDR3 residues: CASTKTEDTQYF. Here the CDR3 DNA reads TGTGCCAGCACCAAGACCGAGGATACGCAGTATTTT.

The V gene is TRBV24-1, the J gene TRBJ2-1; D unclear. Germline lookup yields CDR1 KGHDR and CDR2 SFDVKD. This CDR3 has 14 amino acids. The germline V and J ends were trimmed by 3 bases and 8 bases, with 13 bases remaining between them. CDR3: CATSDPPTSDEQFF. In nucleotides, the CDR3 is TGTGCCACCAGTGATCCACCGACAAGCGATGAGCAGTTCTTC.

This clonotype was found once. This chain links TRBV2 with TRBJ2-1; perhaps TRBD2 as D (7 bases). The CDR3 is 13 amino acids. V was pared by 6 bases and J by 6 bases, with 12 bases between. CDR1 and CDR2 from the germline V gene are SNHLY and FYNNEI. The CDR3 sequence: CASSGGQVNEQFF. DNA for the CDR3: TGTGCCAGCAGCGGGGGGCAGGTCAATGAGCAGTTCTTC.

This clonotype was counted a single time. This may arise from a read error, as a much more abundant clone is one base away. The CDR3, as DNA: TGTGCCAGCTCACCAAGGCTGGGCTACGACCAGTACTTC. It yields the protein CASSPRLGYDQYF. This chain connects TRBV18 to TRBJ2-7, with D unclear. In germline, CDR1 is KGHSH, CDR2 LQKENI. This CDR3 has 13 residues. Complete variable domain (other parts from reference TRBV18 and TRBJ2-7): NAGVMQNPRHLVRRRGQEARLRCSPMKGHSHVYWYRQLPEEGLKFMVYLQKENIIDESGMPKERFSAEFPKEGPSILRIQQVVRGDSAAYFCASSPRLGYDQYFGPGTRLTVT.

This chain joins TRBV24-1 and TRBJ1-6, with TRBD1 matching over 8 bases. Per germline, CDR1 KGHDR and CDR2 SFDVKD. Trimming cost V 11 bases and J 5 bases; bases outside gene matches: 10. There are 15 residues in the CDR3. The CDR3 bases are TGTGCCATCCAAGCAGGGGGCGTGAATAATTCACCCCTCCACTTT. Translated, it gives CAIQAGGVNNSPLHF.

The chain carries TRBV20-1 and TRBJ1-5; D ambiguous. The CDR3 contains 16 residues. In germline, CDR1 is DFQATT, CDR2 SNEGSKA (reference sequence). Trimming removed 1 base from V and 1 base from J, with 14 bases in between. The CDR3: CSARGFGDGSNQPQHF. The CDR3 nucleotides read TGCAGTGCTAGAGGATTTGGCGACGGCAGCAATCAGCCCCAGCATTTT.

This clonotype occurred many times. The V and J genes are TRBV7-9 and TRBJ2-3; possible D gene TRBD2, 6 bases. V was shortened by 1 base and J by 7 bases, with 18 bases between the two germline ends. CDR1 is SEHNR and CDR2 is FQNEAQ in the germline V gene (reference sequence). This CDR3 contains 16 residues. The CDR3: CASSLDLAVLGNTQYF. CDR3 sequence (DNA): TGTGCCAGCAGCTTAGACTTAGCGGTACTTGGGAATACGCAGTATTTT.

This chain connects TRBV5-6 to TRBJ1-2; possible D gene TRBD1, 6 bases. This CDR3 has 14 residues. Germline lookup yields CDR1 SGHDT and CDR2 YYEEEE. Trimming pared 1 base from V and 8 bases from J, leaving 15 bases between. CDR3 sequence reads: CASSLSSGVGGYTF. In DNA form, the CDR3 reads TGTGCCAGCAGCTTGTCGTCAGGGGTGGGAGGCTACACCTTC.

This clonotype was recorded many times. The chain combines TRBV5-4 with TRBJ2-3, with TRBD2 matching 10 bases. In germline, CDR1 is SGHNT, CDR2 YYREEE (reference sequence). V lost 0 bases, J lost 0 bases, and 10 bases stayed unmatched. The CDR3 loop spans 19 amino acids. Written as DNA, the CDR3 is TGTGCCAGCAGCTTGGCTCCTAGCGGGAGTTTCGGTAGCACAGATACGCAGTATTTT. Translation gives CASSLAPSGSFGSTDTQYF.